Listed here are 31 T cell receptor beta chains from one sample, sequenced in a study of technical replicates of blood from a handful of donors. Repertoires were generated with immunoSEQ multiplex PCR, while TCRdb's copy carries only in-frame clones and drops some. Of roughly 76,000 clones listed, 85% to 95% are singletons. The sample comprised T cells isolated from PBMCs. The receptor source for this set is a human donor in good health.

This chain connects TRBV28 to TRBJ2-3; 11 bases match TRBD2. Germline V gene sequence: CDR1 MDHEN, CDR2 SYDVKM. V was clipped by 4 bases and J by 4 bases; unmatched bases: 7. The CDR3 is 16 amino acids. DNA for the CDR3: TGTGCCAGCAGTTCTTCTAGCGGGAGGATGGCAGATACGCAGTATTTT. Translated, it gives CASSSSSGRMADTQYF.

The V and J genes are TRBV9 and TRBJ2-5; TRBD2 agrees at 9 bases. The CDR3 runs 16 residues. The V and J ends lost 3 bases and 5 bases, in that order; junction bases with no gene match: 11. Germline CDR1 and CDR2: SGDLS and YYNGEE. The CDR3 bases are TGTGCCAGCAGCGCCCCGGGACTAGCAGCTGGGGAGACCCAGTACTTC. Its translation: CASSAPGLAAGETQYF. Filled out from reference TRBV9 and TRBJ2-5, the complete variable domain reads DSGVTQTPKHLITATGQRVTLRCSPRSGDLSVYWYQQSLDQGLQFLIQYYNGEERAKGNILERFSAQQFPDLHSELNLSSLELGDSALYFCASSAPGLAAGETQYFGPGTRLLVL.

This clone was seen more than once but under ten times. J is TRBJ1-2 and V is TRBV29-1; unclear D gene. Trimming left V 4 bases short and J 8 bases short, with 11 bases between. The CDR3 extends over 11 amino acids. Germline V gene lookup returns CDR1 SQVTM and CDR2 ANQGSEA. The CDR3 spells CSVGEVYGYTF. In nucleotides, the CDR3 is TGCAGCGTTGGTGAGGTTTACGGCTACACCTTC.

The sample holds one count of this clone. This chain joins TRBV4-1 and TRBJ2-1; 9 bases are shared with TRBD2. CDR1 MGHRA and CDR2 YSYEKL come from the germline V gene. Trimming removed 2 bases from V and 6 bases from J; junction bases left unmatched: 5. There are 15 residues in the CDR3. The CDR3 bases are TGCGCCAGCAGCCAACTAGGACTAGCGATCAATGAGCAGTTCTTC. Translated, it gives CASSQLGLAINEQFF.

CDR3 region: CASSYSSGLYNEQFF. The CDR3 nucleotides are TGTGCCAGCAGTTACTCCTCGGGACTTTACAATGAGCAGTTCTTC. The chain recombines TRBV6-6 with TRBJ2-1; D perhaps matches TRBD2 (6 bases). V lost 0 bases and J 4 bases, leaving 10 bases between the germline ends. Germline values: CDR1 MNHNY, CDR2 SVGAGI (reference sequence). CDR3 length equals 15 residues.

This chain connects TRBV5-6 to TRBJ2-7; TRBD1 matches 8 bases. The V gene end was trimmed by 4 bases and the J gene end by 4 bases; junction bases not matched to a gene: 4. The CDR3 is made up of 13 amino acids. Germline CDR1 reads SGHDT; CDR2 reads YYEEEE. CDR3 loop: CASSRDRRYEQYF. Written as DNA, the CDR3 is TGTGCCAGCAGCCGGGACAGGAGATACGAGCAGTACTTC.

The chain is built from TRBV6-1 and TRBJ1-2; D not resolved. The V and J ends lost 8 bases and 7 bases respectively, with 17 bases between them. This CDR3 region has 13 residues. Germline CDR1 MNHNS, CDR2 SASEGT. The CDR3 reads CASPEMVEAGYTF. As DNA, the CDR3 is TGTGCCAGCCCGGAAATGGTGGAGGCTGGCTACACCTTC.

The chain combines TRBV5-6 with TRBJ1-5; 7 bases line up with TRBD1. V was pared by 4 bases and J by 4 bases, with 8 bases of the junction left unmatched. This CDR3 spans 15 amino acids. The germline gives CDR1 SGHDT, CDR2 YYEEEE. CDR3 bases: TGTGCCAGCAGCCCCGGGACAGAATATAATCAGCCCCAGCATTTT. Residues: CASSPGTEYNQPQHF.

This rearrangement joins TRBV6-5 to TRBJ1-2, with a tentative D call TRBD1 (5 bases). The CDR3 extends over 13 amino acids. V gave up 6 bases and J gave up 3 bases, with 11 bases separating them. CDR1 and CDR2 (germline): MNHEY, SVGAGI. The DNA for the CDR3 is TGTGCCAGCAGCCCGGACACCTACTATGGCTACACCTTC. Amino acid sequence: CASSPDTYYGYTF.

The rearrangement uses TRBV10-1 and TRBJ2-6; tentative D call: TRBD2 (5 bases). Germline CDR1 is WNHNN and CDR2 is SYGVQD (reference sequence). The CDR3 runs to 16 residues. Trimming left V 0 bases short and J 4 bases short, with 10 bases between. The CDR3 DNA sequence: TGCGCCAGCAGTGAGTCTCTAGCAGCCGGGGCCAACGTCCTGACTTTC. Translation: CASSESLAAGANVLTF.

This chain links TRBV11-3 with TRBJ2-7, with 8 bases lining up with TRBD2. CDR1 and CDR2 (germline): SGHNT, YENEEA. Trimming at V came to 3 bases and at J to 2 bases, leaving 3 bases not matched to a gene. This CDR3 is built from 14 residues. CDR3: CASSFSGVAYEQYF. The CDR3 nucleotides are TGTGCCAGCAGCTTTAGCGGGGTCGCCTACGAGCAGTACTTC.

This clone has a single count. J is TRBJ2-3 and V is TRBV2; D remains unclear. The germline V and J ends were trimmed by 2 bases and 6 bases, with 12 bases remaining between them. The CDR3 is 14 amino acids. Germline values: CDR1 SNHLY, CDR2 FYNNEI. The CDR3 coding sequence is TGTGCCAGCAGTGAACCAGGATTGGGTGATACGCAGTATTTT. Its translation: CASSEPGLGDTQYF.

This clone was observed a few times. As DNA, the CDR3 is TGTGCCAGCAGCTCATACCGGGACAGTGAAGCTTTCTTT. This encodes CASSSYRDSEAFF. The rearrangement links TRBV13 to TRBJ1-1, with 7 bases aligning to TRBD1. In germline, CDR1 is PRHDT, CDR2 FYEKMQ (reference sequence). This CDR3 is 13 amino acids long. The V and J ends lost 4 bases and 7 bases, in that order; junction bases with no gene match: 6.

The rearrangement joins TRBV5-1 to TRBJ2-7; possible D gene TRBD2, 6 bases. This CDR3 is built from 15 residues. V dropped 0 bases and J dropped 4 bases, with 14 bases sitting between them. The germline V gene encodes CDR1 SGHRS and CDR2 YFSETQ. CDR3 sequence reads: CASSLAGSSQYEQYF. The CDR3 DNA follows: TGCGCCAGCAGCTTGGCCGGGAGTAGTCAATACGAGCAGTACTTC.

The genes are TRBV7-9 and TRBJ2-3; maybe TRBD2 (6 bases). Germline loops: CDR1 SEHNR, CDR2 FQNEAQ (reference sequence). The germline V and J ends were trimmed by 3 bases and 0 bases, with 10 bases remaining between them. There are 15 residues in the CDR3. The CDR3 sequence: CASSLGGISTDTQYF. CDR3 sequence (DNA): TGTGCCAGCAGCTTGGGCGGGATTAGCACAGATACGCAGTATTTT.

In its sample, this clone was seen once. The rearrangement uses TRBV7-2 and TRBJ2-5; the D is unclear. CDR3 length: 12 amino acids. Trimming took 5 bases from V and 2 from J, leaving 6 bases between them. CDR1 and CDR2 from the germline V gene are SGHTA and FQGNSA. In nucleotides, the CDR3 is TGTGCCAGCAGCCCAACTCAAGAGACCCAGTACTTC. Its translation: CASSPTQETQYF.

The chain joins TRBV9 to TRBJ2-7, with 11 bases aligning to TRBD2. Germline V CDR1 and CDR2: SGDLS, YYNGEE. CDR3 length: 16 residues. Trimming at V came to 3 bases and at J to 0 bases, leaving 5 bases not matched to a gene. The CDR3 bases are TGTGCCAGCAGCGGAGGACTAGCGGGTTTCTCCTACGAGCAGTACTTC. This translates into CASSGGLAGFSYEQYF.

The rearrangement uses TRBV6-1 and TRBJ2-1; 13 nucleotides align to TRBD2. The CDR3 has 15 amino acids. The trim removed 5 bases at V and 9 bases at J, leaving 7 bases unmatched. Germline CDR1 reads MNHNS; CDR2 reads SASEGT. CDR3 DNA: TGTGCCAGCAGTATACTAGCGGGAGGGGAGGGTGAGCAGTTCTTC. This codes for CASSILAGGEGEQFF.

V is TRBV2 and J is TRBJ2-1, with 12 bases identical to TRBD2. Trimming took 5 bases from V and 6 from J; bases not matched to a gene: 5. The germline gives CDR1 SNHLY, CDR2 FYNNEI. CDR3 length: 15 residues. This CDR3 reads CASSKGLAGFNEQFF. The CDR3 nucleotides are TGTGCCAGCAGTAAGGGACTAGCGGGTTTCAATGAGCAGTTCTTC.

CDR3 nucleotides: TGTGCCAGCAGTTTAATGTTTGCTACCTACGAGCAGTACTTC. Translated, it gives CASSLMFATYEQYF. This sequence joins TRBV28 and TRBJ2-7, with D hard to call. Trimming pared 2 bases from V and 2 bases from J, leaving 10 bases between. CDR1 MDHEN and CDR2 SYDVKM come from the germline V gene. The length of the CDR3 is 14 residues.

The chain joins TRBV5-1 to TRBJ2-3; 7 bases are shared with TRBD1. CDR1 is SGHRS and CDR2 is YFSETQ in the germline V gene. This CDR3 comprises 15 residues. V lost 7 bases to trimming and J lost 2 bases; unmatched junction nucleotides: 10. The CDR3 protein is CASQPWDSTTDTQYF. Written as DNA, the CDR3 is TGCGCCAGCCAACCCTGGGACAGTACCACAGATACGCAGTATTTT.

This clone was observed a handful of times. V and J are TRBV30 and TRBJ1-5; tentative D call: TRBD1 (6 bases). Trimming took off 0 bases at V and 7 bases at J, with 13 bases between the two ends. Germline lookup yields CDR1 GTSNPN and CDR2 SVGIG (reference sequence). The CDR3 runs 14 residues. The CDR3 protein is CAWSVPGGEQPQHF. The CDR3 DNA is TGTGCCTGGAGTGTACCGGGGGGCGAGCAGCCCCAGCATTTT.

For the CDR3, the DNA is TGTGCCAGCAGACCCCAGACAGGGATTAGGACTGAAGCTTTCTTT. This translates into CASRPQTGIRTEAFF. The chain uses TRBV2 and TRBJ1-1; TRBD1 matches at 7 bases. The germline gives CDR1 SNHLY, CDR2 FYNNEI. With V trimmed by 6 bases and J by 5 bases, 12 bases remained unmatched. The CDR3 runs to 15 residues.

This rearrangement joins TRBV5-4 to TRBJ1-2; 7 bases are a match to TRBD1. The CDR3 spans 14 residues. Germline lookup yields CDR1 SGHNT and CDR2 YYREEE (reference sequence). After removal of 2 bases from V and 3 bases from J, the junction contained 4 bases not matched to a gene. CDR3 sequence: CASSLADRYYGYTF. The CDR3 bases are TGTGCCAGCAGCTTAGCGGACAGGTACTATGGCTACACCTTC.

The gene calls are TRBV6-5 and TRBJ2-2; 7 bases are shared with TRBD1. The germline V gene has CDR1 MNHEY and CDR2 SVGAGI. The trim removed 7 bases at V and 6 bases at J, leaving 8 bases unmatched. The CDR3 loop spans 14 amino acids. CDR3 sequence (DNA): TGTGCCAGCATCCCTCAGGGGGTTCCCGGGGAGCTGTTTTTT. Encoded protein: CASIPQGVPGELFF.

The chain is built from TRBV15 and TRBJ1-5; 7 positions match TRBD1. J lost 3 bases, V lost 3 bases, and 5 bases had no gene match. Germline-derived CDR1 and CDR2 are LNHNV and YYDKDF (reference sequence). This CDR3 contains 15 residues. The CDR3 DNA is TGTGCCACCAGCAGGGGGGACAGCCTCAATCAGCCCCAGCATTTT. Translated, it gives CATSRGDSLNQPQHF.

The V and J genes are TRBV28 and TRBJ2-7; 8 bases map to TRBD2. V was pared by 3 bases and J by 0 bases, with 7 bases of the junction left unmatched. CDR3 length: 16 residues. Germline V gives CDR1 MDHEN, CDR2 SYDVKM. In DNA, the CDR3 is TGTGCCAGCAGTTTTCCCCAGCGGGAGAGCTCCTACGAGCAGTACTTC. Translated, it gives CASSFPQRESSYEQYF.

This CDR3 reads CASSQAGERELGNTIYF. The DNA for the CDR3 is TGCGCCAGCAGCCAAGCGGGGGAAAGAGAGCTTGGAAACACCATATATTTT. The chain is built from TRBV4-1 and TRBJ1-3, with D maybe TRBD1 (5 bases). The CDR3 length is 17 residues. Trimming took 1 base from V and 3 from J, leaving 16 bases between them. Per germline, CDR1 MGHRA and CDR2 YSYEKL.

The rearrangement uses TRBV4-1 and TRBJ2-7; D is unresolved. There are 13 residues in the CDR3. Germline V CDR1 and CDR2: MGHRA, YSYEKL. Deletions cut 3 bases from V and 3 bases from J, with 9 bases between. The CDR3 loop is CASSHSQNYEQYF. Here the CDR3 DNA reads TGCGCCAGCAGCCACTCACAAAACTACGAGCAGTACTTC.

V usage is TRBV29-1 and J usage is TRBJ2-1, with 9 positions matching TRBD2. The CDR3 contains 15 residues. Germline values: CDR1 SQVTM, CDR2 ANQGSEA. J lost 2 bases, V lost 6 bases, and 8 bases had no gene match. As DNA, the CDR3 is TGCAGCGTACTCGAAGCGGGAGGTGCCTACAATGAGCAGTTCTTC. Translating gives CSVLEAGGAYNEQFF.

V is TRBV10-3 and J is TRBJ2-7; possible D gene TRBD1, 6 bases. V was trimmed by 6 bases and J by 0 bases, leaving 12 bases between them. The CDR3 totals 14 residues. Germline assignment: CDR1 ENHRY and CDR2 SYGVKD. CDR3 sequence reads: CAIRDRLFSYEQYF. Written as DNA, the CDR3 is TGTGCCATCAGGGACAGATTGTTCTCCTACGAGCAGTACTTC.